This TCR beta chain was retrieved from a study of control samples from healthy donors and cancer patients. This clone has a handful of counts. TCRdb's copy holds only in-frame clones and misses some; the assay was immunoSEQ multiplex PCR. Among 11,000 to 15,000 clones listed, around three quarters were seen once. Germline V gene data show CDR1 as LNHDA and CDR2 as SQIVND (reference sequence). The CDR3 totals 14 residues. V lost 2 bases and J lost 1, with 8 bases in between. This clonotype originated in a female donor with lung cancer. The chain combines TRBV19 with TRBJ1-1; D gene unclear. The sequenced material came from formalin-fixed, paraffin-embedded tissue. In DNA form, the CDR3 reads TGTGCCAGTAGTATAACGAGAGCGAACACTGAAGCTTTCTTT. It codes for CASSITRANTEAFF.